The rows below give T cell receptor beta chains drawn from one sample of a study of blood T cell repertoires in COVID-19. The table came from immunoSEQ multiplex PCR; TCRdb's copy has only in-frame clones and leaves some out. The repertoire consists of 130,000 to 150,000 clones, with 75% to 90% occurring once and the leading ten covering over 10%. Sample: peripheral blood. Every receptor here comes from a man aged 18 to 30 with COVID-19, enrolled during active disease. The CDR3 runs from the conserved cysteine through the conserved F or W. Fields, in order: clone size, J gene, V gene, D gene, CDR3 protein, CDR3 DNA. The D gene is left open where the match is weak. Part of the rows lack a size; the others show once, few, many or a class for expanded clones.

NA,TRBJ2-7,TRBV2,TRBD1,CASSARRTGYEQYF,TGTGCCAGCAGTGCCCGACGGACAGGCTACGAGCAGTACTTC
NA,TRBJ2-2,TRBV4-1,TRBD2,CASSPTSGRAGGGELFF,TGCGCCAGCAGCCCGACTAGCGGGAGGGCCGGGGGCGGGGAGCTGTTTTTT
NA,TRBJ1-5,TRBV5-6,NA,CASSSQGNQPQHF,TGTGCCAGCAGCTCTCAGGGGAATCAGCCCCAGCATTTT
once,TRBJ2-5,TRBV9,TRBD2,CASSVDSAGAAKTQYF,TGTGCCAGCAGCGTAGATTCGGCGGGAGCGGCGAAGACCCAGTACTTC
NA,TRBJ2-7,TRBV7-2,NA,CASRSSVGGGYEQYF,TGTGCCAGCAGGTCTTCCGTGGGAGGGGGCTACGAGCAGTACTTC
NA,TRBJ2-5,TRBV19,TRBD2,CASSSVGGAETQYF,TGTGCCAGTAGTTCGGTGGGAGGGGCAGAGACCCAGTACTTC
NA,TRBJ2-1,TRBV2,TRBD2,CASRESGSNYNEQFF,TGTGCCAGCAGGGAGAGCGGGAGTAACTACAATGAGCAGTTCTTC
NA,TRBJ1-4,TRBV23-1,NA,CASSQSRDGQNEKLFF,TGCGCCAGCAGTCAATCGCGGGACGGACAAAATGAAAAACTGTTTTTT
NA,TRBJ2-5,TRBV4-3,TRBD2,CASSRGLGETQYF,TGCGCCAGCAGCCGGGGACTAGGAGAGACCCAGTACTTC
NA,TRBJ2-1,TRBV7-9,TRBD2,CASQHRSGSSYNEQFF,TGTGCCAGTCAACACCGTAGCGGGAGCTCCTACAATGAGCAGTTCTTC
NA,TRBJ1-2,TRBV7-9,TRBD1,CASSPSNRGRGYGYTF,TGTGCCAGCAGCCCCTCAAACAGGGGTCGGGGCTATGGCTACACCTTC
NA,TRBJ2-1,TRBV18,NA,CASSPSDREQFF,TGTGCCAGCTCACCGAGTGACAGGGAGCAGTTCTTC
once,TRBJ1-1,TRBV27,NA,CASSLSSGDTEAFF,TGTGCCAGCAGTCTTTCGTCAGGGGACACTGAAGCTTTCTTT
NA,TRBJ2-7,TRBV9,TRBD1,CASSSSTGGGYEQYF,TGTGCCAGCAGTTCAAGTACAGGGGGTGGCTACGAGCAGTACTTC
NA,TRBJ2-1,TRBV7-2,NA,CASSYLAVHEQFF,TGTGCCAGCAGCTACTTAGCGGTTCATGAGCAGTTCTTC
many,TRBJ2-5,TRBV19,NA,CASSIGAQETQYF,TGTGCCAGTAGTATAGGAGCGCAAGAGACCCAGTACTTC
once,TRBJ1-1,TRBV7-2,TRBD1,CASQRRVGQTLREAFF,TGTGCCAGCCAACGCCGTGTGGGACAGACCCTCAGGGAAGCTTTCTTT
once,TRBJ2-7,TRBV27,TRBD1,CASIGTGSYEQYF,TGTGCCAGCATAGGGACAGGTTCCTACGAGCAGTACTTC
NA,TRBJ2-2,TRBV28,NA,CASSLSARTGELFF,TGTGCCAGCAGTTTATCTGCGCGCACCGGGGAGCTGTTTTTT
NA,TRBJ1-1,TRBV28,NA,CASSLLAGFAEAFF,TGTGCCAGCAGTTTATTGGCGGGGTTCGCTGAAGCTTTCTTT
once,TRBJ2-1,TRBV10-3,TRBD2,CAITSGREHNEQFF,TGTGCCATTACTAGCGGGAGGGAACACAATGAGCAGTTCTTC
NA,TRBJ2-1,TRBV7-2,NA,CASSPGIYNEQFF,TGTGCCAGCAGCCCGGGGATCTACAATGAGCAGTTCTTC
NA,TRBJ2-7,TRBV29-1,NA,CSVGAGASYEQYF,TGCAGCGTTGGAGCGGGTGCATCCTACGAGCAGTACTTC
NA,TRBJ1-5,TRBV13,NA,CASSSRQVRNQPQHF,TGTGCCAGCAGCTCCCGACAGGTACGCAATCAGCCCCAGCATTTT
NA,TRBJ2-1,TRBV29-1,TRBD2,CSVGGGSSYNEQFF,TGCAGCGTTGGGGGCGGGAGCTCCTACAATGAGCAGTTCTTC
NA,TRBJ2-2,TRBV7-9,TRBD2,CASRGRTSGLTGELFF,TGTGCCAGCAGGGGACGGACTAGCGGGCTCACCGGGGAGCTGTTTTTT
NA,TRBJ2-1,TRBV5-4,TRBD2,CASSLSLGGPYSSYNEQFF,TGTGCCAGCAGCCTCTCTCTGGGAGGGCCCTATAGCTCCTACAATGAGCAGTTCTTC
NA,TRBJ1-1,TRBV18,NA,CASSPRSREGTEAFF,TGTGCCAGCTCACCACGGTCCAGGGAAGGCACTGAAGCTTTCTTT
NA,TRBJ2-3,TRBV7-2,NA,CASRLTGGGFSTDTQYF,TGTGCCAGCAGGCTCACAGGGGGGGGTTTTAGCACAGATACGCAGTATTTT
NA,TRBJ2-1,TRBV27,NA,CASSYTDSYNEQFF,TGTGCCAGCAGTTATACAGACTCCTACAATGAGCAGTTCTTC
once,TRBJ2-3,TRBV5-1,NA,CASSFKASASTDTQYF,TGCGCCAGCAGCTTCAAGGCTAGTGCTAGCACAGATACGCAGTATTTT
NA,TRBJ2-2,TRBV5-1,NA,CASSFAPAGNTGELFF,TGCGCCAGCAGCTTCGCTCCAGCGGGGAACACCGGGGAGCTGTTTTTT
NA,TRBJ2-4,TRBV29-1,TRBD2,CSVRSGRAQYF,TGCAGCGTTCGTAGCGGGAGGGCTCAGTACTTC
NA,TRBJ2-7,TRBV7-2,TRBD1,CASSPWDRAYEQYF,TGTGCCAGCAGCCCGTGGGACAGGGCCTACGAGCAGTACTTC